This TCR beta chain was recorded in a study of identical twins. The CDR3 is 13 amino acids. Trimming stripped 1 base from V and 9 bases from J, with 10 bases between. CDR1 LGHDT and CDR2 YNNKEL come from the germline V gene (reference sequence). TCRdb analysed the 5' RACE reads with MiXCR anew, one entry per CDR3 protein. Of just over 500,000 distinct CDR3 sequences in the sample, around 20% were seen once. The same sample was also studied in work on T cells expressing NK-cell markers.

This TCR came from a woman younger than 35 in good health. Source material: CD4+ T cells sorted from blood. V is TRBV3-1 and J is TRBJ2-1; tentatively, D is TRBD1 or TRBD2 (6 bases each). CDR3 bases: TGTGCCAGCAGCCAAGCCGGGGGCGGTGAGCAGTTCTTC. It is translated as CASSQAGGGEQFF.